These T cell receptor beta chains were read from a single sample in a study of technical replicates of blood from several donors. TCRdb keeps only in-frame clones here, not all; method: immunoSEQ multiplex PCR. Of almost 65,000 clones listed, 75% to 90% were seen once; the top ten hold approximately 5.1%. Input material: PBMCs. The receptors shown here come from a human donor in good health. Some clones in this sample may be carry-over from other donors' samples. CDR3s include the opening cysteine and the closing phenylalanine or tryptophan. The D gene is left open where the match is weak. Clone size appears in some rows only: once, few, many, or a class for an expanded clone.

j_call,v_call,clone_size,d_call,cdr3_nt,cdr3_aa
TRBJ2-3,TRBV10-3,-,TRBD2,TGTGCCATCAGGCGGGGGGGAGACACAGATACGCAGTATTTT,CAIRRGGDTDTQYF
TRBJ1-3,TRBV5-1,-,-,TGCGCCAGCAGCTTTGAGGGAGTCGGAAACACCATATATTTT,CASSFEGVGNTIYF
TRBJ2-1,TRBV5-6,-,TRBD2,TGTGCCAGCAGCTTAGGGGTGCGAGCGGGAGAGGGTAATGAGCAGTTCTTC,CASSLGVRAGEGNEQFF
TRBJ2-7,TRBV30,-,TRBD2,TGTGCCTGGAGCCAGGGCGGGAGGAACGAGCAGTACTTC,CAWSQGGRNEQYF
TRBJ2-7,TRBV5-3,-,TRBD2,TGTGCCAGAAGCTCGGGACTAGCGGGAGCAAGGTACGAGCAGTACTTC,CARSSGLAGARYEQYF
TRBJ1-1,TRBV30,-,TRBD1,TGTGCCTGGAGTTTGGGGACAGGGGGGACCACTGAAGCTTTCTTT,CAWSLGTGGTTEAFF
TRBJ1-2,TRBV6-6,-,TRBD1,TGTGCCAGCATACCAAACAGGGGAATCCTGGGCTACACCTTC,CASIPNRGILGYTF
TRBJ2-1,TRBV7-8,-,TRBD2,TGTGCCAGCAGCTTTAGCGGGAGGTCCAATGAGCAGTTCTTC,CASSFSGRSNEQFF
TRBJ1-5,TRBV7-9,few,TRBD1,TGTGCCAGCAGCTCGGACAGGGAAACCTATAGCAATCAGCCCCAGCATTTT,CASSSDRETYSNQPQHF
TRBJ2-7,TRBV11-2,-,TRBD2,TGTGCCAGCAGCTTAGACGCCGGGAGGTGGGGGGACCCTTACGAGCAGTACTTC,CASSLDAGRWGDPYEQYF
TRBJ1-4,TRBV5-4,once,TRBD1,TGTGCCAGCAGCTCGACAGGGGGCAGGGAAAAACTGTTTTTT,CASSSTGGREKLFF
TRBJ2-5,TRBV5-5,-,-,TGTGCCAGCATCGAGCTGGGAGCCCAAGAGACCCAGTACTTC,CASIELGAQETQYF
TRBJ1-5,TRBV10-2,few,TRBD1,TGCGCCAGCACCCCAGGGGGCGCGAGCAATCAGCCCCAGCATTTT,CASTPGGASNQPQHF
TRBJ1-1,TRBV4-3,-,-,TGCGCCAGCAGCCAGTACAGTAACACTGAAGCTTTCTTT,CASSQYSNTEAFF
TRBJ2-1,TRBV6-1,-,TRBD1,TGTGCCAGCAGTGAAGCACGTAGGGCAGGGGGTGGGAATGAGCAGTTCTTC,CASSEARRAGGGNEQFF
TRBJ2-5,TRBV2,-,-,TGTGCCAGCAGCCGGTCCCCGGTGGAGACCCAGTACTTC,CASSRSPVETQYF
TRBJ2-2,TRBV4-3,-,-,TGCGCCAGCAGCCCCGATCAACTTATAAGAGCCGGGGAGCTGTTTTTT,CASSPDQLIRAGELFF
TRBJ1-4,TRBV25-1,-,-,TGTGCCAGCAGTGAAGGGAGGGCTAATGAAAAACTGTTTTTT,CASSEGRANEKLFF
TRBJ2-1,TRBV29-1,few,-,TGCAGCGTCCGCTCGAGTATAGCAAGCTCCTACAATGAGCAGTTCTTC,CSVRSSIASSYNEQFF
TRBJ2-7,TRBV29-1,-,TRBD1,TGCAGCGTTAGTGAGGGGGCACCGCGTGGGCAGTACTTC,CSVSEGAPRGQYF
TRBJ2-2,TRBV7-9,-,TRBD2,TGTGCCAGCAGCGCAAACCCCGGACTAGCGGGGGGGTACACCGGGGAGCTGTTTTTT,CASSANPGLAGGYTGELFF
TRBJ2-7,TRBV7-7,-,-,TGTGCCAGCAGCTTAACTCCTAGCGCCTACGAGCAGTACTTC,CASSLTPSAYEQYF
TRBJ2-3,TRBV7-6,once,-,TGTGCCAGCAGCCTCGTAGATAACCCCGGGGGTTTTCTCAGCACAGATACGCAGTATTTT,CASSLVDNPGGFLSTDTQYF
TRBJ1-2,TRBV9,-,TRBD1,TGTGCCAGCAGCGTAACGGGACAGTTAACGGGATATGGCTACACCTTC,CASSVTGQLTGYGYTF
TRBJ1-1,TRBV5-1,-,TRBD1,TGCGCCAGCGAAGAGACCGGGACAGCGAACACTGAAGCTTTCTTT,CASEETGTANTEAFF
TRBJ2-2,TRBV10-3,-,-,TGTGCCATCGGCACTAGGAACACCGGGGAGCTGTTTTTT,CAIGTRNTGELFF
TRBJ2-1,TRBV7-3,few,TRBD2,TGTGCCAGCAGCTTTTTTAGCGGGGGGACCAATGAGCAGTTCTTC,CASSFFSGGTNEQFF
TRBJ2-1,TRBV6-5,-,TRBD1,TGTGCCAGCAGTTACTCACGACAGGGTGTCTATGAGCAGTTCTTC,CASSYSRQGVYEQFF
TRBJ2-7,TRBV5-1,-,-,TGCGCCAGCAGCTCGGGCCTGGGGCGGGAGCAGTACTTC,CASSSGLGREQYF
TRBJ2-3,TRBV10-3,-,-,TGTGCCATCAGTGATAGTTCGAGAACAGATACGCAGTATTTT,CAISDSSRTDTQYF
TRBJ2-1,TRBV5-1,-,-,TGCGCCAGCAGCTTCACGAGCTCCTACAATGAGCAGTTCTTC,CASSFTSSYNEQFF
TRBJ2-3,TRBV6-6,-,TRBD2,TGTGCCAGCAGTGCCGCTTGGGGAGGGACAGATACGCAGTATTTT,CASSAAWGGTDTQYF
TRBJ1-4,TRBV9,few,-,TGTGCCAGCAGCGTAGATGTCACATCTAATGAAAAACTGTTTTTT,CASSVDVTSNEKLFF
TRBJ2-1,TRBV5-1,-,TRBD2,TGCGCCAGCAGCCCCCTTGGGACTAGCGGGGGGGGGCAATACAATGAGCAGTTCTTC,CASSPLGTSGGGQYNEQFF
TRBJ2-7,TRBV5-1,-,TRBD1,TGCGCCAGCAGCTCCCTGGGGACAGGGGCGAACGAGCAGTACTTC,CASSSLGTGANEQYF
TRBJ2-1,TRBV6-5,once,TRBD2,TGTGCCAGCAGTTACTCGAGGCTAGCGGGGTCCGACGAGCAGTTCTTC,CASSYSRLAGSDEQFF
TRBJ1-1,TRBV5-5,few,-,TGTGCCAGCAGCTTGGCCGGGTCCTCGATGAACACTGAAGCTTTCTTT,CASSLAGSSMNTEAFF
TRBJ2-2,TRBV29-1,-,TRBD2,TGCAGCGTCCGCCGGGGTAGCGGGGGGGCGGGCACCGGGGAGCTGTTTTTT,CSVRRGSGGAGTGELFF
TRBJ1-2,TRBV7-9,-,TRBD1,TGTGCCAGCAGCTCCCCTGCCGGACAGGGCGAAGGAGGATGGTTGGGCTACACCTTC,CASSSPAGQGEGGWLGYTF
TRBJ2-5,TRBV6-5,-,TRBD2,TGTGCCAGCAGAGGAGCGGGGCAAAACCAAGAGACCCAGTACTTC,CASRGAGQNQETQYF
TRBJ2-1,TRBV5-6,-,TRBD1,TGTGCCACCGAGGGTGCAGGACAGGGTTACAATGAGCAGTTCTTC,CATEGAGQGYNEQFF
TRBJ2-1,TRBV7-2,-,-,TGTGCCATCAAGGGGAGGGGGTTGCACGGGGAGCAGTTCTTC,CAIKGRGLHGEQFF
TRBJ2-1,TRBV6-4,-,TRBD2,TGTGCCAGCAGTTCCCATGCTAGCGGGAGTTTATATGAGCAGTTCTTC,CASSSHASGSLYEQFF
TRBJ1-5,TRBV19,-,-,TGTGCCAGTAGCCTTTCGGGGGGGGCAGGTCAGCCCCAGCATTTT,CASSLSGGAGQPQHF
TRBJ1-1,TRBV4-1,once,TRBD1,TGCGCCAGCAGCCAAGGGGTGGCCAGGGGGCCCGCTGAAGCTTTCTTT,CASSQGVARGPAEAFF
TRBJ2-3,TRBV15,once,-,TGTGCCACCAGCATCGGGATAAGCACAGATACGCAGTATTTT,CATSIGISTDTQYF
TRBJ1-1,TRBV2,few,-,TGTGCCAGCAGGAGAGGCCAGGGAGGAGGGGCTGAAGCTTTCTTT,CASRRGQGGGAEAFF
TRBJ2-1,TRBV5-4,once,TRBD1,TGTGCCAGCAGCTCTCCAAGGGGGCCAGGCAATGAGCAGTTCTTC,CASSSPRGPGNEQFF
TRBJ1-2,TRBV28,-,TRBD1,TGTGCCAGCCTTCCCGGGCGACAGGGACATGGCTACACCTTC,CASLPGRQGHGYTF
TRBJ2-1,TRBV5-1,-,-,TGCGCCAGCAGCTTGCCCGGGAAGGAGCAGTTCTTC,CASSLPGKEQFF
TRBJ1-6,TRBV30,-,TRBD1,TGTGCCTCGGTTCCGGGACAGTATAATTCACCCCTCCACTTT,CASVPGQYNSPLHF
TRBJ2-7,TRBV10-3,-,TRBD1,TGTGCCATCAGTCAAGTCCCGGGACAGGGCTCCGAGCAGTACTTC,CAISQVPGQGSEQYF
TRBJ1-5,TRBV11-2,-,TRBD1,TGTGCCAGCAGCTTGGACAGGGGGGAAAATCAGCCCCAGCATTTT,CASSLDRGENQPQHF
TRBJ2-1,TRBV9,few,-,TGTGCCAGCAGCGTAGATCTCTACAATGAGCAGTTCTTC,CASSVDLYNEQFF
TRBJ2-7,TRBV6-1,-,TRBD1,TGTGCCAGCAGAATGACAGGGGGCCAGGCTGGCGAGCAGTACTTC,CASRMTGGQAGEQYF
TRBJ2-3,TRBV4-2,few,-,TGTGCCAGCAGCCTAGTCACCGGGGAAAGCACAGATACGCAGTATTTT,CASSLVTGESTDTQYF
TRBJ2-7,TRBV7-2,once,TRBD1,TGTGCCAGCAGCATGAAGACAGGGGGTCACGAGCAGTACTTC,CASSMKTGGHEQYF
TRBJ2-6,TRBV6-1,-,-,TGTGCCAGCAGTGTACAGGCTCCCTCTGGGGCCAACGTCCTGACTTTC,CASSVQAPSGANVLTF
TRBJ2-3,TRBV7-3,-,-,TGTGCCAGCAGCTTCGTAGGGGAACTCACAGATACGCAGTATTTT,CASSFVGELTDTQYF